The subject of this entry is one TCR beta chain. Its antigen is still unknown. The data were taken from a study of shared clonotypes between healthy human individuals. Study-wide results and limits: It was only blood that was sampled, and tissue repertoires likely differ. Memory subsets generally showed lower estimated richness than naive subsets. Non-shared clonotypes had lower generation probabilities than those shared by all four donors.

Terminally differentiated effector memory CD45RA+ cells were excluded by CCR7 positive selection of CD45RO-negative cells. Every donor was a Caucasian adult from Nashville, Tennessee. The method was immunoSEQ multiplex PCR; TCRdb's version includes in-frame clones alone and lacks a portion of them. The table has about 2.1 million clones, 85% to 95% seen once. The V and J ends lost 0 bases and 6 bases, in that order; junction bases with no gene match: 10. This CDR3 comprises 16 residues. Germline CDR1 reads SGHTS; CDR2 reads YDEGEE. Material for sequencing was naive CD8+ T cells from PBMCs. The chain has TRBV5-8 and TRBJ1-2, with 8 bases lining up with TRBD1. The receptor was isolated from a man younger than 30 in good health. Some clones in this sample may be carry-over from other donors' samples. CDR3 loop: CASSLVTGGRGDGYTF. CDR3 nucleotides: TGTGCCAGCAGCTTGGTTACAGGGGGTAGAGGGGATGGCTACACCTTC.